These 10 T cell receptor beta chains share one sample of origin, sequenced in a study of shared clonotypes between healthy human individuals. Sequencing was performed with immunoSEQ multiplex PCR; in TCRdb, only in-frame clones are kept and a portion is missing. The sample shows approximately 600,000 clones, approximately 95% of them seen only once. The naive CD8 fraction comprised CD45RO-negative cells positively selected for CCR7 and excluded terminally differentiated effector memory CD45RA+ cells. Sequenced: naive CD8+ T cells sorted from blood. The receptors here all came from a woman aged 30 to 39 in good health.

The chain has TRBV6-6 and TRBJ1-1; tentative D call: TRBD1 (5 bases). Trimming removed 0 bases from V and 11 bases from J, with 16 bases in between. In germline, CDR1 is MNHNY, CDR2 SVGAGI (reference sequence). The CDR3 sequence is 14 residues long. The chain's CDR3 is CASSYSASPEGAFF. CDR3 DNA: TGTGCCAGCAGTTACTCGGCATCCCCCGAGGGGGCTTTCTTT.

The CDR3 sequence is CATGTVQIYEQYF. Here the CDR3 DNA reads TGTGCCACAGGAACAGTCCAAATCTACGAGCAGTACTTC. The rearrangement links TRBV10-3 to TRBJ2-7; D not resolved. This CDR3 region has 13 residues. Trimming took 10 bases from V and 3 from J, leaving 16 bases between them. CDR1 and CDR2 (germline): ENHRY, SYGVKD.

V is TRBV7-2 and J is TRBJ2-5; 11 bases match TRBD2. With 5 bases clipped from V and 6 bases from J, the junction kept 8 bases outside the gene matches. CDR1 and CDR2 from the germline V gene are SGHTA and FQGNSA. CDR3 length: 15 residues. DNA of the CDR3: TGTGCCAGCAGCGCCGGACTAGCGGGTACGAAGACCCAGTACTTC. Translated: CASSAGLAGTKTQYF.

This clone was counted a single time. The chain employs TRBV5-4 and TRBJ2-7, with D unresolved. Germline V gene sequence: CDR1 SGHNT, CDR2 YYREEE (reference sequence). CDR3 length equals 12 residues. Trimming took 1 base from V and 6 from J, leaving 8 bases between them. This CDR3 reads CASSLLGLEQYF. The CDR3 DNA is TGTGCCAGCAGCTTGTTGGGTCTCGAGCAGTACTTC. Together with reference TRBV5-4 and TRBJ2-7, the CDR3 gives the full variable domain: ETGVTQSPTHLIKTRGQQVTLRCSSQSGHNTVSWYQQALGQGPQFIFQYYREEENGRGNFPPRFSGLQFPNYSSELNVNALELDDSALYLCASSLLGLEQYFGPGTRLTVT.

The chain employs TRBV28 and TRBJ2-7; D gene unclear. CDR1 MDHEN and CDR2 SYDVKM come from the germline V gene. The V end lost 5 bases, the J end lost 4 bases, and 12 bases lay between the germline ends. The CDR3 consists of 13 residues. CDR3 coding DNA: TGTGCCAGCAGTACACCCTACCCTTACGAGCAGTACTTC. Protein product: CASSTPYPYEQYF.

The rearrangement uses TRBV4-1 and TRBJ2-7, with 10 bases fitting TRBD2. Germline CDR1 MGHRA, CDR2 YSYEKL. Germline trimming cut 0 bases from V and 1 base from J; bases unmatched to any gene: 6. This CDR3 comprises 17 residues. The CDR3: CASSQEFGLAASYEQYF. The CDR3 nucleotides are TGCGCCAGCAGCCAAGAATTTGGACTAGCGGCATCCTACGAGCAGTACTTC.

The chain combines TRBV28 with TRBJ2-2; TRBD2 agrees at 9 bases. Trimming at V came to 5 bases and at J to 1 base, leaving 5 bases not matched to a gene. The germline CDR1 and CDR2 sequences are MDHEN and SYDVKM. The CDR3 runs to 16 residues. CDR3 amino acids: CASSPRTSENTGELFF. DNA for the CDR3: TGTGCCAGCAGTCCCCGGACTAGCGAGAACACCGGGGAGCTGTTTTTT.

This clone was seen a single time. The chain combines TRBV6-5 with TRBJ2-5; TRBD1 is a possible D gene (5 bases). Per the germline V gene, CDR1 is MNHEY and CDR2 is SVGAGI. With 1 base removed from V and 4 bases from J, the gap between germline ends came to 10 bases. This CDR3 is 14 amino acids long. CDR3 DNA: TGTGCCAGCAGTTACTTCGGGCAGGGAGAGACCCAGTACTTC. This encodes CASSYFGQGETQYF.

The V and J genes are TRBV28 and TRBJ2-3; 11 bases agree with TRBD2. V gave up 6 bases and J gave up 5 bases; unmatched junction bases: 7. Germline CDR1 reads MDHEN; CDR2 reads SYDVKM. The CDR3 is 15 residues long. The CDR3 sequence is CASRVGTSGRDTQYF. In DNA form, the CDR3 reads TGTGCCAGCAGGGTCGGTACTAGCGGGAGAGATACGCAGTATTTT.

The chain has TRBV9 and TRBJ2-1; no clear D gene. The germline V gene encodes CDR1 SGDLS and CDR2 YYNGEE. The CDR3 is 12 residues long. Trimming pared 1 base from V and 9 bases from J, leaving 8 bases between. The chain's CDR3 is CASSVTALEQFF. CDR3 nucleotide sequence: TGTGCCAGCAGCGTAACCGCTCTTGAGCAGTTCTTC.